The TCR beta chain described here comes from a study of CD8 T cells in Susac syndrome. This clonotype was observed once. The V segment lost 4 bases and the J segment 5 bases; nucleotides outside the gene matches: 13. This CDR3 spans 15 amino acids. Germline V gene data show CDR1 as SQVTM and CDR2 as ANQGSEA. The authors carried out high-throughput sequencing of TCR beta. They applied it to CD8+ and CD4+ T cells obtained from blood. TEMRA cells were FACS-enriched and CD8+ and CD4+ T cells negatively isolated. RNA in amounts of roughly 0.5 to 1 ug was reverse transcribed with random hexamers. TCRdb independently ran MiXCR on the immunoSEQ multiplex PCR reads; one entry per CDR3 protein. The sample yields roughly 140,000 distinct CDR3 sequences, 90% to 95% seen once.

The receptor's source is a human donor with multiple sclerosis. Material for sequencing was CD8+ T cells from PBMCs. The chain couples TRBV29-1 to TRBJ1-2; 7 bases fit TRBD1. The CDR3 nucleotides are TGCAGCGTTGGGACAGGTTCCTCCTCGCGATATGGCTACACCTTC. This gives the protein CSVGTGSSSRYGYTF. Supplemented by reference TRBV29-1 and TRBJ1-2, the full variable domain reads SAVISQKPSRDICQRGTSLTIQCQVDSQVTMMFWYRQQPGQSLTLIATANQGSEATYESGFVIDKFPISRPNLTFSTLTVSNMSPEDSSIYLCSVGTGSSSRYGYTFGSGTRLTVV.